The TCR beta chain described here comes from a study of blood T cell repertoires in COVID-19. V was clipped by 6 bases and J by 0 bases; unmatched bases: 5. The length of the CDR3 is 15 residues. Germline CDR1 reads MNHEY; CDR2 reads SMNVEV (reference sequence). Measured with immunoSEQ multiplex PCR; TCRdb has only the in-frame clones, and not every one. The repertoire holds fewer than 400,000 clones, with 80% to 90% as singletons. The chain uses TRBV27 and TRBJ2-3; TRBD1 agrees at 8 bases. This sequence originates from a man aged 30 to 45 who had recovered from COVID-19. Specimen: PBMCs or T cells enriched from blood (not recorded which). CDR3 coding DNA: TGTGCCAGCAGCCAGGGGGCTACTAGCACAGATACGCAGTATTTT. Translated: CASSQGATSTDTQYF.